This TCR beta chain is drawn from a study of T cells in Graves' hyperthyroidism and ophthalmopathy. This clonotype was seen a few times. Looked up from germline, CDR1 is SGHRS and CDR2 is YFSETQ. V lost 5 bases to trimming and J lost 3 bases, with 10 bases between them. The CDR3 runs 13 residues. RNA transcripts yielded amplified TCR beta CDR3 regions. Primed by the HTBI set, a first-round RT-PCR was run on the TCR CDR3. MiXCR, run by TCRdb on the multiplex PCR reads, gives a single entry per CDR3 protein. The sample has hundreds of thousands of distinct CDR3 sequences; roughly 19% are singletons. The chain employs TRBV5-1 and TRBJ2-3, with a possible D match to TRBD2 (6 bases). The receptor was isolated from a man aged 45 to 65 with Graves' ophthalmopathy. The sample was blood. The CDR3 here is CASSEAGTDTQYF. DNA for the CDR3: TGCGCCAGCAGTGAGGCGGGGACAGATACGCAGTATTTT. Based on the CDR3 plus reference TRBV5-1 and TRBJ2-3, the full variable domain is KAGVTQTPRYLIKTRGQQVTLSCSPISGHRSVSWYQQTPGQGLQFLFEYFSETQRNKGNFPGRFSGRQFSNSRSEMNVSTLELGDSALYLCASSEAGTDTQYFGPGTRLTVL.